This entry is about one T cell receptor beta chain. The target antigen is unknown. The sample is drawn from a study of siplizumab effects on memory and regulatory T cells. Broader study findings: Where siplizumab was present, mappable alloreactive CD4+ clones averaged approximately 70% Treg-derived, compared with more than 25% in controls. The study found naive T cells seemingly more diverse than memory cells and seemingly major alloresponse contributors. Naive-or-memory phenotypes were unassignable for roughly 75-95% of proliferating CD4+ or CD8+ clones. For siplizumab cultures, the suppressive function of their proliferating Tregs was not confirmed.

The J segment lost 9 bases and the V segment lost 1 base, leaving 10 bases of the junction unmatched. Germline values: CDR1 SGHRS, CDR2 YFSETQ. The CDR3 consists of 15 residues. Using immunoSEQ multiplex PCR, the repertoire was profiled, and TCRdb retains in-frame clones only, with some absent. The sample holds over 85,000 clones, more than 90% seen once. The TCR originated in a human donor in good health. The rearrangement uses TRBV5-1 and TRBJ2-1; TRBD2 matches 7 bases. Sequencing was carried out using CD4+ T cells sorted from blood. The CDR3 DNA follows: TGCGCCAGCAGCTTGACCCTACCACTAGCGACTGAGCAGTTCTTC. Its translation: CASSLTLPLATEQFF. The entire variable domain, with the rest obtained from reference TRBV5-1 and TRBJ2-1, is as follows: KAGVTQTPRYLIKTRGQQVTLSCSPISGHRSVSWYQQTPGQGLQFLFEYFSETQRNKGNFPGRFSGRQFSNSRSEMNVSTLELGDSALYLCASSLTLPLATEQFFGPGTRLTVL.